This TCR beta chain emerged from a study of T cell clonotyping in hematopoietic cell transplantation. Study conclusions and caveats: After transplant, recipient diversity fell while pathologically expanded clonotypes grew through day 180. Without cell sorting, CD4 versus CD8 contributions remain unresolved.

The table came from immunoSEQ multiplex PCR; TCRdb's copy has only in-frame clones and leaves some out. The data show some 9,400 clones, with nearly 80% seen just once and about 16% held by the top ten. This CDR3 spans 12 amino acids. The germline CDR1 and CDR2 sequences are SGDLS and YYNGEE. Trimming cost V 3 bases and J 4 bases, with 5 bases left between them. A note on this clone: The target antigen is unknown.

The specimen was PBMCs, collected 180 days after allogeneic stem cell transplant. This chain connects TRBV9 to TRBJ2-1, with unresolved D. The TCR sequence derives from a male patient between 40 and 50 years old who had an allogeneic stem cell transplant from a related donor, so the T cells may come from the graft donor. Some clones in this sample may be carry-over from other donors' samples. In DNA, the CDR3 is TGTGCCAGCAGCGATACATACAATGAGCAGTTCTTC. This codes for CASSDTYNEQFF.